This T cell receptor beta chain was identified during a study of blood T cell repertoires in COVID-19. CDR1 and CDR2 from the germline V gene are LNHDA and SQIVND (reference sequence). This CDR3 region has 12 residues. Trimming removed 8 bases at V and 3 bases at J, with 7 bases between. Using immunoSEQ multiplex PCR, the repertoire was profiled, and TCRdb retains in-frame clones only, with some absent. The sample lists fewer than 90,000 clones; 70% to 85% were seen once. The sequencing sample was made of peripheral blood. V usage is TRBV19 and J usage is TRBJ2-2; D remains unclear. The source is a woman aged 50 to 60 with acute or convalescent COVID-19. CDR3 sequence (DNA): TGTGCCAGTGGGCCACACACCGGGGAGCTGTTTTTT. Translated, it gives CASGPHTGELFF.